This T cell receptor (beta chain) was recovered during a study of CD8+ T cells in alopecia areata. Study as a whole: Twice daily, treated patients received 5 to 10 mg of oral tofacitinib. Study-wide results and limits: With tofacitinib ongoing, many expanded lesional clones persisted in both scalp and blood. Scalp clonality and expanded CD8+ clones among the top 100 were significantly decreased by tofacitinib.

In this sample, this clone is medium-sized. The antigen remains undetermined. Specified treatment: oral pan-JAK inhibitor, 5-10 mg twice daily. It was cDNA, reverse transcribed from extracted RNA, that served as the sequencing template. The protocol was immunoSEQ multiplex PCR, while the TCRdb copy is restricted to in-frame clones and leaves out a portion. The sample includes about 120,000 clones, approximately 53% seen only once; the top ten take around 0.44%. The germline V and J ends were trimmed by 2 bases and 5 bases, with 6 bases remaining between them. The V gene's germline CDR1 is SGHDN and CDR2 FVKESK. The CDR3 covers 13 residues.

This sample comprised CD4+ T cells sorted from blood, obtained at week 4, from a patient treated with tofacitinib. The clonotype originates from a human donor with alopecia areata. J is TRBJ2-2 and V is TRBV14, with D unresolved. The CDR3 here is CASSQQTTGELFF. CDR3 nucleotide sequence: TGTGCCAGCAGCCAACAGACTACCGGGGAGCTGTTTTTT.